The 17 T cell receptor beta chains reported below all come from one sample, sequenced in a study of preoperative IRX-2 immunotherapy in early breast cancer. Libraries were prepared by immunoSEQ multiplex PCR; TCRdb keeps only in-frame clonotypes and omits some of them. The sample yields approximately 26,000 clones, 65% to 85% seen once. The sample's treatment: preoperative locoregional IRX-2 cytokine immunotherapy. Specimen: lymph node tissue, collected before IRX-2 immunotherapy. These receptors were collected from a human donor with breast cancer.

CDR3 in amino acids: CASSWDAGGSYEQYF. The CDR3 nucleotides are TGTGCCAGCAGCTGGGACGCCGGAGGATCCTACGAGCAGTACTTC. The rearrangement joins TRBV6-8 to TRBJ2-7; either TRBD1 or TRBD2 may fit D (5 bases each). Germline V gene sequence: CDR1 MNHGY, CDR2 SAAAGT. The CDR3 is 15 amino acids. V gave up 6 bases and J gave up 1 base, with 16 bases separating them.

The chain employs TRBV7-4 and TRBJ2-3, with TRBD1 matching 12 bases. CDR3 length equals 17 residues. Trimming removed 5 bases from V and 5 bases from J; junction bases left unmatched: 11. In germline, CDR1 is SGHVT, CDR2 SQSDAQ. CDR3 amino acids: CASSPRGQGALGDTQYF. The CDR3 DNA reads TGTGCCAGCAGCCCGCGGGGACAGGGGGCGTTGGGAGATACGCAGTATTTT.

The V call is TRBV19, the J call TRBJ1-1, with D possibly matching TRBD1 (5 bases). Germline assignment: CDR1 LNHDA and CDR2 SQIVND (reference sequence). This CDR3 is 14 amino acids long. V lost 6 bases, J lost 0 bases, and 11 bases lay in between. The CDR3 region has the DNA TGTGCCAGTAGGTCGGGGCCAATGAACACTGAAGCTTTCTTT. Amino acid sequence: CASRSGPMNTEAFF. Complete variable domain (other parts from reference TRBV19 and TRBJ1-1): DGGITQSPKYLFRKEGQNVTLSCEQNLNHDAMYWYRQDPGQGLRLIYYSQIVNDFQKGDIAEGYSVSREKKESFPLTVTSAQKNPTAFYLCASRSGPMNTEAFFGQGTRLTVV.

V usage is TRBV6-8 and J usage is TRBJ1-1; no firm D call. The germline V gene encodes CDR1 MNHGY and CDR2 SAAAGT. Trimming removed 1 base from V and 0 bases from J, with 12 bases in between. The CDR3 spans 16 residues. CDR3 in amino acids: CASSYYKARMNTEAFF. The CDR3 bases are TGTGCCAGCAGTTACTATAAGGCAAGAATGAACACTGAAGCTTTCTTT.

The table lists this clone with a few counts. The CDR3 region is CASSRKPGLLDSYNSPLHF. The CDR3 region has the DNA TGTGCCAGCTCACGGAAGCCGGGACTCTTAGACTCCTATAATTCACCCCTCCACTTT. The chain carries TRBV18 and TRBJ1-6; D might be TRBD1 (5 bases). V was pared by 4 bases and J by 0 bases, with 19 bases between. The CDR3 totals 19 residues. The germline CDR1 and CDR2 sequences are KGHSH and LQKENI.

V usage is TRBV19 and J usage is TRBJ1-5, with D possibly TRBD1 on 6 matching bases. Trimming pared 7 bases from V and 0 bases from J, leaving 19 bases between. Germline CDR1 and CDR2: LNHDA and SQIVND (reference sequence). CDR3 length equals 17 residues. This CDR3 is CASKDRRRGFSNQPQHF. The CDR3 DNA follows: TGTGCCAGTAAAGACAGGAGGAGGGGATTTAGCAATCAGCCCCAGCATTTT.

V and J are TRBV6-8 and TRBJ1-6; no clear D gene. CDR3 length equals 18 residues. V was pared by 3 bases and J by 0 bases, with 15 bases between. The germline V gene encodes CDR1 MNHGY and CDR2 SAAAGT. This CDR3 is CASSYSSRVSSYNSPLHF. CDR3 coding DNA: TGTGCCAGCAGTTATAGCAGTCGGGTGAGCTCCTATAATTCACCCCTCCACTTT.

The V and J genes are TRBV6-8 and TRBJ1-3; a weak D match, TRBD1 (6 bases). CDR3 length: 14 amino acids. Germline CDR1 and CDR2: MNHGY and SAAAGT. With 2 bases removed from V and 7 bases from J, the gap between germline ends came to 12 bases. CDR3 coding DNA: TGTGCCAGCAGTTACACCAGGGGTGGTAACACCATATATTTT. Its translation is CASSYTRGGNTIYF.

The chain joins TRBV28 to TRBJ1-1, with TRBD1 matching over 7 bases. The CDR3 is 14 residues long. The V gene's germline CDR1 is MDHEN and CDR2 SYDVKM. V was clipped by 5 bases and J by 0 bases; unmatched bases: 3. CDR3 nucleotides: TGTGCCAGCAGTGACGGGACAGTGAACACTGAAGCTTTCTTT. This sequence encodes CASSDGTVNTEAFF.

The J gene is TRBJ2-3, the V gene TRBV11-3; tentative D call: TRBD1 (5 bases). Germline-derived CDR1 and CDR2 are SGHNT and YENEEA. The CDR3 totals 14 residues. V lost 3 bases and J 5 bases, leaving 12 bases between the germline ends. The CDR3, as DNA: TGTGCCAGCAGCTTTAGCAGGGTTGTAGATACGCAGTATTTT. Translated, it gives CASSFSRVVDTQYF.

This clone turned up a few times. The V call is TRBV6-1, the J call TRBJ1-2; 7 bases line up with TRBD1. The V and J ends lost 0 bases and 2 bases, in that order; junction bases with no gene match: 6. CDR3 length: 16 amino acids. Germline CDR1 reads MNHNS; CDR2 reads SASEGT. The CDR3 coding sequence is TGTGCCAGCAGTGAAGCCGTGGGACAGTCAAACTATGGCTACACCTTC. Translation gives CASSEAVGQSNYGYTF.

This chain joins TRBV29-1 and TRBJ1-1; D is unclear. Between the trimmed V and J ends, which lost 1 base and 7 bases, there was a span of 10 bases. The CDR3 has 12 residues. Germline values: CDR1 SQVTM, CDR2 ANQGSEA. This CDR3 reads CSVEGKENEAFF. For the CDR3, the DNA is TGCAGCGTTGAAGGAAAAGAAAATGAAGCTTTCTTT.

The table lists this clone with a count of one. The DNA of the CDR3 is TGTGCCAGTAGCCCCGAAGGAGGACATGGCTACACCTTC. It codes for CASSPEGGHGYTF. The gene calls are TRBV19 and TRBJ1-2; unclear D gene. This CDR3 spans 13 amino acids. Trimming removed 6 bases from V and 6 bases from J, with 14 bases in between. CDR1 and CDR2 from the germline V gene are LNHDA and SQIVND (reference sequence).

This clone appeared a single time. The chain links TRBV6-8 to TRBJ2-7, with TRBD2 matching 12 bases. The junction had 10 bases not matched to a gene; V was cut back by 7 bases and J by 6 bases. Germline V lookup: CDR1 MNHGY, CDR2 SAAAGT. This CDR3 is 15 amino acids long. CDR3 coding DNA: TGTGCCAGCACCGTGGCTAGCGGGGGGGCCTTCGAGCAGTACTTC. Its protein product is CASTVASGGAFEQYF.

The chain employs TRBV23-1 and TRBJ1-5, with D tentatively TRBD1 (5 bases). TRBV23-1 counts as an open reading frame of uncertain function. Trimming shortened V by 4 bases and J by 4 bases, and 17 bases separated the two germline ends. This CDR3 contains 16 residues. CDR3 sequence: CASSLPTIKGNQPQHF. The CDR3 DNA reads as TGCGCCAGCAGTCTCCCAACTATCAAGGGGAATCAGCCCCAGCATTTT.

The rearrangement uses TRBV28 and TRBJ2-6, with no clear D. V lost 8 bases and J 2 bases, leaving 7 bases between the germline ends. CDR1 is MDHEN and CDR2 is SYDVKM in the germline V gene. There are 13 residues in the CDR3. The CDR3 loop reads CASYTPGANVLTF. The CDR3 region has the DNA TGTGCCAGCTATACTCCTGGGGCCAACGTCCTGACTTTC.

The chain combines TRBV11-3 with TRBJ1-4, with 9 bases fitting TRBD1. The CDR3 length is 14 residues. The V gene's germline CDR1 is SGHNT and CDR2 YENEEA. Unmatched junction bases numbered 3, after V lost 4 bases and J lost 6 bases. The CDR3 coding sequence is TGTGCCAGCAGCTCGGGACAGGGATATGAAAAACTGTTTTTT. This gives the protein CASSSGQGYEKLFF.